The sequence of this TCR beta chain was determined in a study of blood T cell repertoires in COVID-19. As for the study in general: From the United States, Italy and Spain came samples of acute and convalescent COVID-19. PBMCs, B-cell-depleted T cells, or T cells were the source of the cDNA or gDNA that made up the material.

In the authors' methods: Nucleated cell counts were estimated from reference gene primer amplification. Here immunoSEQ multiplex PCR was the method, and the copy in TCRdb shows in-frame clones only, minus some. V and J calls and clone size are given by that table; D and trimming were obtained from the DNA. The sample contains around 78,000 clones, under 90% of which appear only once. The CDR3 totals 17 residues. V lost 0 bases and J lost 4; bases outside the gene matches: 9. Looked up from germline, CDR1 is SGHRS and CDR2 is YFSETQ. The sequence was collected from a man between 65 and 79 years old with active or convalescent COVID-19. The sequenced material came from peripheral blood. V gene TRBV5-1 combines with J gene TRBJ2-1; 8 nucleotides match TRBD2. CDR3 DNA: TGCGCCAGCAGCTTGGGGGTTCCTAGCGGGTTATACAATGAGCAGTTCTTC. Protein product: CASSLGVPSGLYNEQFF.